This record covers a single T cell receptor beta chain. Its antigen is as yet unknown. The source of the sample is a study of siplizumab effects on memory and regulatory T cells. Broader study findings: Significantly reduced by siplizumab was the cumulative frequency of alloreactive sequences, namely those traceable to unstimulated CD4+ memory cells. Naive T cells apparently outstripped memory cells in diversity and seemed major alloresponse contributors. Researchers did not confirm the suppressive function of proliferating Tregs from siplizumab cultures.

This CDR3 comprises 15 residues. Germline V CDR1 and CDR2: MGHRA, YSYEKL. The germline V and J ends were trimmed by 2 bases and 3 bases, with 11 bases remaining between them. Some 98,000 TCR templates underwent assay in every sample. Produced via immunoSEQ multiplex PCR; TCRdb's table is partial and in-frame only. The sample records fewer than 70,000 clones, about 87% being singletons. The TCR was taken from a human donor in good health. Sequenced material: Tregs sorted from blood. The chain combines TRBV4-1 with TRBJ2-1; D is uncertain. CDR3 amino acids: CASSQLAAHYNEQFF. The CDR3, as DNA: TGCGCCAGCAGCCAACTTGCGGCACACTACAATGAGCAGTTCTTC.